The clone carrying this T cell receptor (beta chain) was counted between two and nine times. Its specificity is not known. This sample stems from a study of beta chain features in type 1 diabetes. Findings of the study overall: All four CD4+ subsets from Type 1 diabetes patients carried moderately but significantly shorter TCRB CDR3s. Healthy donors had naive, central memory and Treg TCRB repertoires that appeared less similar than those seen among patients.

Sequenced material consisted of expressed TCRB transcripts (all of the isolated RNA was reverse transcribed). Profiled with immunoSEQ multiplex PCR; TCRdb holds only in-frame clones, not every one. The table has hundreds of thousands of clones, roughly 13% seen once. The receptor was isolated from a man younger than 35 with type 1 diabetes. Sequencing was done on a sample of naive CD4+ T cells from blood.

Written as DNA, the CDR3 is TGTGCCAGCAGCTTAGTCTGGGGTGCTGATGAGCAGTTCTTC. Protein product: CASSLVWGADEQFF. The gene calls are TRBV11-3 and TRBJ2-1; D uncertain. V lost 1 base to trimming and J lost 8 bases, with 12 bases between them. CDR3 length: 14 amino acids. Germline assignment: CDR1 SGHNT and CDR2 YENEEA.